This T cell receptor beta chain appears in the sequencing data of a study of regulatory T cells in long-lasting Graves disease. CDR1 and CDR2 from the germline V gene are SGHTA and FQGNSA. The germline V and J ends were trimmed by 0 bases and 2 bases, with 12 bases remaining between them. CDR3 length equals 16 residues. Construction of TCR beta libraries relied on iRepertoire HTBI primers and on Arm-PCR targeting CDR3 regions. TCRdb called the multiplex PCR reads again in MiXCR, with one record for every CDR3 protein. The profile shows around 320,000 distinct CDR3 sequences, about a sixth of them singletons. Time point described: newly diagnosed GD, antithyroid drugs for less than 3 months. PBMCs provided the RNA from which the TCR library was made. An endocrinology unit in Xi'an, China, supplied the patients. This clonotype was found many times. These data were also filed under a second study, of T cells in Graves' hyperthyroidism and ophthalmopathy. That work adds: Lactation, pregnancy, other autoimmune disease or uncontrolled infection excluded patients. Based on clinical symptoms, serum thyroxine and TRAb, thyroid ultrasound and orbital computed tomography, diagnoses were reached.

This chain connects TRBV7-2 to TRBJ2-3; no firm D call. The specimen comprised peripheral blood mononuclear cells (PBMCs), sampled at new diagnosis, from a patient treated with antithyroid drugs. The origin of this receptor is a man aged 35-49 years with Graves disease. CDR3 in DNA: TGTGCCAGCAGCTTAGCTCGTGGGTGGCTCACAGATACGCAGTATTTT. This codes for CASSLARGWLTDTQYF.